The source of this TCR beta chain is a study of spatial heterogeneity in lung cancer. Study results and caveats: Nonsynonymous mutation counts, ubiquitous and regional, were tracked by the respective counts of ubiquitous and regional expanded TCRs. Tumor mutation counts were tracked by expanded intratumoral alpha and beta TCR counts.

One entry per CDR3 protein results from TCRdb running MiXCR on the 5' RACE reads. This table has about 19,000 distinct CDR3 sequences, 8.5% to 10% appearing once. Turning to this clonotype: Its specificity is unknown. This beta chain came through as a stray read in a library set up for alpha chains, and its size says little.

Time point: sample taken at primary tumor resection. Unsorted whole RNA samples from tumor, nontumor lung or frozen PBMC were sequenced. Trimming left V 5 bases short and J 6 bases short, with 23 bases between. CDR1 is MNHEY, CDR2 SVGAGI, per germline. The CDR3 extends over 16 amino acids. The receptor was isolated from a female donor with early-stage non-small cell lung cancer. The sequences come from lung tumor tissue, collected at surgery. This chain connects TRBV6-5 to TRBJ2-7; D remains ambiguous. The CDR3, as DNA: TGTGCCAGCAGTCTCCCGCCGGACGGCGGTAGTGGCGAGCAGTACTTC. It yields the protein CASSLPPDGGSGEQYF.